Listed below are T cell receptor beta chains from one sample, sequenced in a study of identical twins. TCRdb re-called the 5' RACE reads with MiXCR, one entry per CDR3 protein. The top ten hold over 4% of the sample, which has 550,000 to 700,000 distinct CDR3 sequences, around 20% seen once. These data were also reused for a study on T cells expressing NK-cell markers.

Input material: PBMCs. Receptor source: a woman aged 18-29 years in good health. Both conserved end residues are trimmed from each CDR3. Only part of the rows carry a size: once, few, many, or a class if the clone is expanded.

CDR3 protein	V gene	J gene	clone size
ASSPRTGNTEAF	TRBV12-3/TRBV12-4	TRBJ1-1	many
ASSSRGANEQF	TRBV5-6	TRBJ2-1	.
SARRSPGTFYEQY	TRBV20-1	TRBJ2-7	few
ASSFGRSNSPLH	TRBV12-3/TRBV12-4	TRBJ1-6	many
ASSPKLAGSSTDTQY	TRBV7-9	TRBJ2-3	.
SARGWQGGSEKLF	TRBV20-1	TRBJ1-4	many
ASSFGGIFTEAF	TRBV5-1	TRBJ1-1	.
SARDIGRRSYEQY	TRBV20-1	TRBJ2-7	.
AISESGPSLEQY	TRBV10-3	TRBJ2-7	.
SAILLASSYNEQF	TRBV20-1	TRBJ2-1	.
ASSLLRALGDTGELF	TRBV11-2	TRBJ2-2	.